The T cell receptor beta chain described here comes from a study of blood T cell repertoires in COVID-19. Background on the study: Samples taken during acute and convalescent COVID-19 were collected in the United States, Italy and Spain.

Per the study methods: Estimation of nucleated cell counts was performed using reference gene primer amplification. Measured with immunoSEQ multiplex PCR; TCRdb has only the in-frame clones, and not every one. V, J and clone size were drawn from that table, and D and trimming were deduced from the DNA. The data contain 360,000 or so clones, approximately 89% of them seen just once; the ten biggest clones take up under 5%. Trimming shortened V by 2 bases and J by 0 bases, and 12 bases separated the two germline ends. This CDR3 spans 16 amino acids. Germline V CDR1 and CDR2: SGHAT, FQNNGV. The chain joins TRBV11-2 to TRBJ2-3; no definite D call. Sequencing used peripheral blood. The clonotype comes from a woman aged 60-70 years with COVID-19, enrolled during active disease. CDR3 loop: CASSLMAGTSTDTQYF. The CDR3 coding sequence is TGTGCCAGCAGCTTAATGGCAGGCACTAGCACAGATACGCAGTATTTT.